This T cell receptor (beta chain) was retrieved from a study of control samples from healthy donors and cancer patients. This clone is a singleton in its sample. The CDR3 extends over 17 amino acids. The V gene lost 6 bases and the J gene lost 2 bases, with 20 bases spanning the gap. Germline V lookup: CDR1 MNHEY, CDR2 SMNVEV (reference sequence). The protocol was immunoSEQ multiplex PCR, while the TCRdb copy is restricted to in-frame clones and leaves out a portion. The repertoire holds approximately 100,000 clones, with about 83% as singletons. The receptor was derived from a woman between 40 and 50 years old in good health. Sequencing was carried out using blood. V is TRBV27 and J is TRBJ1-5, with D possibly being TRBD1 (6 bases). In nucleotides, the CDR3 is TGTGCCAGCAGCGGCCGGGACACCCTTTACGGCAATCAGCCCCAGCATTTT. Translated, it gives CASSGRDTLYGNQPQHF.